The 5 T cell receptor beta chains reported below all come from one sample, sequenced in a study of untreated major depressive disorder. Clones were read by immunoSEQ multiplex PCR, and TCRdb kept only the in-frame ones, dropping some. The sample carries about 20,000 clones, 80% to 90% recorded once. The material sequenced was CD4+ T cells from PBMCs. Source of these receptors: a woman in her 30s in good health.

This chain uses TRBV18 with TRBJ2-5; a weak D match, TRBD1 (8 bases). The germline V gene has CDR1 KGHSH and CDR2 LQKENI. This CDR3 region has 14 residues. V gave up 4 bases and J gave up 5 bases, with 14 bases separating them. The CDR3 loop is CASSLGQGGETQYF. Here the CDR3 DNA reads TGTGCCAGCTCACTTGGACAGGGAGGGGAGACCCAGTACTTC.

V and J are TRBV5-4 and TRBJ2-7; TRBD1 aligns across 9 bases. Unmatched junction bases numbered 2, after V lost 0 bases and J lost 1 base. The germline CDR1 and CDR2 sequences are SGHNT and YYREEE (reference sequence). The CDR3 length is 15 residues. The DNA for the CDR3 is TGTGCCAGCAGCTTGGACAGGGGGCAATCCTACGAGCAGTACTTC. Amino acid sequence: CASSLDRGQSYEQYF.

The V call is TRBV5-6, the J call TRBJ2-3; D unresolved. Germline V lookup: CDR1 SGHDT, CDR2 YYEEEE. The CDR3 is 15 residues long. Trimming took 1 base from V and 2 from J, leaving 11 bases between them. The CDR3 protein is CASSLQVLVTDTQYF. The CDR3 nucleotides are TGTGCCAGCAGCTTGCAAGTTCTGGTCACAGATACGCAGTATTTT.

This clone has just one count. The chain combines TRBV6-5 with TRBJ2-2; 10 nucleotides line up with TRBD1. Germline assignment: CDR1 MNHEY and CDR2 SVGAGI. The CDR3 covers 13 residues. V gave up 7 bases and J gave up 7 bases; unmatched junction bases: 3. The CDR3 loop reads CASTTGGHGELFF. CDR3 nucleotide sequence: TGTGCCAGCACGACAGGGGGCCACGGGGAGCTGTTTTTT.

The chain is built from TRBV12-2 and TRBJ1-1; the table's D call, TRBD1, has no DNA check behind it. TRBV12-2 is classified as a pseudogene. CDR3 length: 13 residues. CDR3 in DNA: TGTGCAAGTCGCTTAGCGGGACAGCAAGAAGCTTTCTTT. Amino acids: CASRLAGQQEAFF.